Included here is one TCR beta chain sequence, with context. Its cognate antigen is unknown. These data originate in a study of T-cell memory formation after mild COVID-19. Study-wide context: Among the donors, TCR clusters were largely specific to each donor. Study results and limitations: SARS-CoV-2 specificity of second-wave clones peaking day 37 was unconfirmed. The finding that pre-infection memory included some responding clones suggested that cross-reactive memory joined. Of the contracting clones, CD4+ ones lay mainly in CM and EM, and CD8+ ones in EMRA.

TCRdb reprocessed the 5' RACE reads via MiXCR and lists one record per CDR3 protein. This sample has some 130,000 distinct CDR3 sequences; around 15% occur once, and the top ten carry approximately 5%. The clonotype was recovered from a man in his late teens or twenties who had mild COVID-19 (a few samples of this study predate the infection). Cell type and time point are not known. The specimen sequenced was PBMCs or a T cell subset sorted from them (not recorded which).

CDR3 protein: CASSPTGTGASPLHF. The CDR3 DNA sequence: TGTGCCAGCAGTCCGACCGGGACAGGGGCTTCACCCCTCCACTTT. This rearrangement joins TRBV11-2 to TRBJ1-6; 10 positions agree with TRBD1. The V segment lost 6 bases and the J segment 9 bases; nucleotides outside the gene matches: 8. Per the germline V gene, CDR1 is SGHAT and CDR2 is FQNNGV. The CDR3 loop spans 15 amino acids. Full variable domain (outside the CDR3, taken from reference TRBV11-2 and TRBJ1-6): EAGVAQSPRYKIIEKRQSVAFWCNPISGHATLYWYQQILGQGPKLLIQFQNNGVVDDSQLPKDRFSAERLKGVDSTLKIQPAKLEDSAVYLCASSPTGTGASPLHFGNGTRLTVT.